One TCR beta chain is described in this entry. What it binds is not known. The data are from a study of cytomegalovirus exposure and HLA in healthy donors. The PCR ran on 60 Vbeta and 13 Jbeta primers. Per the study methods: In a later analysis, some 80 million unique TCR beta chains included roughly 11 million shared by two or more donors. Some clones are missing from TCRdb's copy, which holds only in-frame ones; the method was immunoSEQ multiplex PCR. That table gives V, J and clone size, and the DNA gave D and trimming. Among about 210,000 clones listed, 80% to 90% were seen once. The germline CDR1 and CDR2 sequences are SEHNR and FQNEAQ (reference sequence). With V trimmed by 5 bases and J by 6 bases, 8 bases remained unmatched. CDR3 length equals 14 residues. General study points: According to the study, roughly 160 TCR beta chains were cytomegalovirus-associated. Looking again later, the authors saw that most CMV-associated TCR beta chains seemed HLA-restricted. Links to common viral pathogens appeared, in a later analysis, for several of the most significant clusters.

The TCR originated in a man aged 30 to 45 in good health and CMV-seronegative. The rearrangement links TRBV7-9 to TRBJ2-3, with 7 bases fitting TRBD2. The sequenced material came from PBMCs. Here the CDR3 reads CASSGGGGTDTQYF. The CDR3 coding sequence is TGTGCCAGCAGCGGGGGGGGTGGAACGGATACGCAGTATTTT. Full variable domain (remainder filled in from reference TRBV7-9 and TRBJ2-3): DTGVSQNPRHKITKRGQNVTFRCDPISEHNRLYWYRQTLGQGPEFLTYFQNEAQLEKSRLLSDRFSAERPKGSFSTLEIQRTEQGDSAMYLCASSGGGGTDTQYFGPGTRLTVL.